This passage covers 27 T cell receptor beta chains from one sample sequenced in a study of cytomegalovirus exposure and HLA in healthy donors. 13 Jbeta primers and 60 Vbeta primers were used for the PCR. TCRdb keeps only in-frame clones here, not all; method: immunoSEQ multiplex PCR. The sample holds under 170,000 clones, more than 65% seen once. Sequencing was done on a sample of PBMCs. The receptor source for this set is a middle-aged man in good health and CMV-seropositive.

The chain couples TRBV28 to TRBJ1-2; no reliable D call. Trimming stripped 8 bases from V and 4 bases from J, with 14 bases between. The CDR3 covers 13 residues. Per germline, CDR1 MDHEN and CDR2 SYDVKM. CDR3 sequence (DNA): TGTGCCAGCCAACCTGAGAGCTTCTATGGCTACACCTTC. It is translated as CASQPESFYGYTF.

CDR3 protein: CASVKGQDYYGYTF. For the CDR3, the DNA is TGTGCCAGCGTTAAAGGACAGGACTACTATGGCTACACCTTC. The chain combines TRBV2 with TRBJ1-2; 7 nucleotides match TRBD1. This CDR3 is 14 amino acids long. Germline CDR1 is SNHLY and CDR2 is FYNNEI. Trimming cost V 8 bases and J 3 bases; bases outside gene matches: 9.

The chain has TRBV15 and TRBJ2-6; the D gene is possibly TRBD2 (6 bases). V was clipped by 2 bases and J by 0 bases, with 20 bases between them. Germline V CDR1 and CDR2: LNHNV, YYDKDF (reference sequence). This CDR3 spans 20 amino acids. The CDR3 here is CATSRIPRDLLSSGANVLTF. Here the CDR3 DNA reads TGTGCCACCAGCAGAATCCCGCGGGACTTACTAAGCTCTGGGGCCAACGTCCTGACTTTC.

This clone occurred once. The genes are TRBV5-1 and TRBJ2-7; TRBD2 might be the D (6 bases). Germline V gene lookup returns CDR1 SGHRS and CDR2 YFSETQ. V was cut by 0 bases and J by 4 bases, with 17 bases left in between. The CDR3 length is 16 residues. CDR3 sequence reads: CASSLAPGTASYEQYF. The CDR3 DNA reads TGCGCCAGCAGCTTGGCCCCCGGGACTGCAAGTTACGAGCAGTACTTC.

The chain recombines TRBV27 with TRBJ2-4, with 8 bases lining up with TRBD2. The CDR3 is 16 amino acids. Germline V gene lookup returns CDR1 MNHEY and CDR2 SMNVEV (reference sequence). V was pared by 5 bases and J by 8 bases, with 14 bases of the junction left unmatched. The CDR3 here is CASSTGADMRGDIQYF. CDR3 sequence (DNA): TGTGCCAGCAGTACTGGGGCCGACATGCGGGGGGACATTCAGTACTTC.

The chain recombines TRBV13 with TRBJ2-5, with 7 bases aligning to TRBD2. V shed 5 bases, J shed 5 bases, and the junction held 11 bases outside the gene matches. The CDR3 is made up of 15 amino acids. Germline values: CDR1 PRHDT, CDR2 FYEKMQ (reference sequence). The CDR3 region has the DNA TGTGCCAGCAGCACAGAGGGAGGGTTTGGCGAGACCCAGTACTTC. The encoded protein is CASSTEGGFGETQYF.

As to this clone: Other nucleotide sequences from this sample produce the same CDR3. The gene calls are TRBV18 and TRBJ1-1; the match to TRBD1 covers 7 bases. V was clipped by 3 bases and J by 1 base; unmatched bases: 5. The germline CDR1 and CDR2 sequences are KGHSH and LQKENI. CDR3 length equals 15 residues. CDR3 amino acids: CASSPQGGKNTEAFF. The CDR3 DNA reads TGTGCCAGCTCACCTCAGGGGGGAAAGAACACTGAAGCTTTCTTT.

The chain links TRBV10-3 to TRBJ2-2; 8 nucleotides line up with TRBD2. This CDR3 comprises 17 residues. V lost 3 bases, J lost 6 bases, and 12 bases stayed unmatched. CDR1 is ENHRY, CDR2 SYGVKD, per germline. The CDR3 spells CAISDPSGSGGAGELFF. The CDR3 DNA reads TGTGCCATCAGTGATCCAAGCGGGAGTGGGGGGGCCGGGGAGCTGTTTTTT.

The chain couples TRBV9 to TRBJ1-1, with a possible D match to TRBD1 (5 bases). CDR3 length: 14 amino acids. V was clipped by 0 bases and J by 8 bases, with 14 bases between them. Germline-derived CDR1 and CDR2 are SGDLS and YYNGEE. The CDR3 bases are TGTGCCAGCAGCGTAGCATTTTCGCAGGGCGAAGCTTTCTTT. The encoded protein is CASSVAFSQGEAFF.

For the CDR3, the DNA is TGCGCCAGCAGTGAGTGGGCAGGGGTTGATAATTCACCCCTCCACTTT. Its translation is CASSEWAGVDNSPLHF. The chain recombines TRBV10-2 with TRBJ1-6; D is perhaps TRBD1 (6 bases). V shed 1 base and J shed 5 bases, with 12 bases lying between them. The CDR3 has 16 amino acids. Germline V gene data show CDR1 as WSHSY and CDR2 as SAAADI.

The chain carries TRBV29-1 and TRBJ2-1; 12 nucleotides align to TRBD1. V was pared by 2 bases and J by 6 bases, with 5 bases of the junction left unmatched. The length of the CDR3 is 15 residues. CDR1 and CDR2 from the germline V gene are SQVTM and ANQGSEA. CDR3 amino acids: CSVEPRDRGRNEQFF. The CDR3, as DNA: TGCAGCGTTGAACCACGGGACAGGGGGCGCAATGAGCAGTTCTTC.

A few counts support this clone. The chain is built from TRBV5-8 and TRBJ1-6; 10 positions agree with TRBD1. CDR1 and CDR2 from the germline V gene are SGHTS and YDEGEE. V shed 6 bases and J 7 bases; nucleotides not matched to a gene: 7. The CDR3 consists of 15 residues. CDR3 region: CASTPAGQGNSPLHF. Here the CDR3 DNA reads TGTGCCAGCACACCCGCGGGACAGGGGAATTCACCCCTCCACTTT.

The chain carries TRBV2 and TRBJ1-2; D is unresolved. Germline lookup yields CDR1 SNHLY and CDR2 FYNNEI. The V end was cut by 8 bases, the J end by 1 base, with 14 bases between. There are 14 residues in the CDR3. The CDR3 DNA is TGTGCCAGCGGATTTGGGCAGCTTAACTATGGCTACACCTTC. Translated: CASGFGQLNYGYTF.

The chain combines TRBV5-4 with TRBJ2-3, with 10 bases aligning to TRBD2. CDR3 size: 15 residues. V dropped 3 bases and J dropped 1; count of bases not matched to a gene: 2. From germline, CDR1 is SGHNT and CDR2 YYREEE (reference sequence). CDR3 bases: TGTGCCAGCAGCTCCGGGACTAGCGGCACAGATACGCAGTATTTT. Translated: CASSSGTSGTDTQYF.

This chain uses TRBV28 with TRBJ2-5, with D hard to call. The CDR3 runs 14 residues. Germline CDR1 MDHEN, CDR2 SYDVKM. Between the trimmed V and J ends, which lost 5 bases and 4 bases, there was a span of 14 bases. The CDR3 DNA sequence: TGTGCCAGCAGTCCCCCGGGTAGTGGAGAGACCCAGTACTTC. This sequence encodes CASSPPGSGETQYF.

The CDR3 region has the DNA TGTGCCACCGGGACAGGGGGAAACGAGCAGTACTTC. Translation gives CATGTGGNEQYF. The chain employs TRBV27 and TRBJ2-7; 11 bases map to TRBD1. This CDR3 region has 12 residues. Trimming removed 10 bases from V and 5 bases from J; junction bases left unmatched: 4. Germline V gene sequence: CDR1 MNHEY, CDR2 SMNVEV (reference sequence).

For this clone: Within the sample, other DNA sequences also encode this same CDR3. The chain combines TRBV5-1 with TRBJ2-1; 8 nucleotides align to TRBD1. The V gene end was trimmed by 4 bases and the J gene end by 6 bases; junction bases not matched to a gene: 3. Germline V lookup: CDR1 SGHRS, CDR2 YFSETQ. The length of the CDR3 is 13 residues. Here the CDR3 DNA reads TGCGCCAGCAGCCTCGGACAGGGCAATGAGCAGTTCTTC. Amino acid sequence: CASSLGQGNEQFF.

The chain has TRBV11-2 and TRBJ2-7, with D unresolved. The CDR3 is 13 residues long. The germline V gene encodes CDR1 SGHAT and CDR2 FQNNGV. The germline V and J ends were trimmed by 1 base and 4 bases, with 8 bases remaining between them. The CDR3 DNA reads TGTGCCAGCAGCTTAGGAGGAGAATACGAGCAGTACTTC. Translation gives CASSLGGEYEQYF.

The genes are TRBV19 and TRBJ1-5, with D possibly matching TRBD1 (6 bases). CDR1 and CDR2 (germline): LNHDA, SQIVND (reference sequence). The CDR3 covers 17 residues. V gave up 6 bases and J gave up 3 bases, with 21 bases separating them. CDR3 DNA sequence: TGTGCCAGTAGGAGAGAGGGGGGGGGAAAGGTCAATCAGCCCCAGCATTTT. This codes for CASRREGGGKVNQPQHF.

The V call is TRBV21-1, the J call TRBJ1-4; TRBD1 reflects the table's D call only, with no check against the DNA. TRBV21-1 is classified as a pseudogene. This CDR3 has 15 residues. Here the CDR3 reads CASSIPGTDDEKLFF. The CDR3 coding sequence is TGTGCCAGCAGCATCCCCGGGACAGATGATGAAAAACTGTTTTTT.

The chain recombines TRBV27 with TRBJ2-1; the match to TRBD1 covers 9 bases. CDR1 and CDR2 from the germline V gene are MNHEY and SMNVEV (reference sequence). V trimming: 4 bases; J trimming: 7 bases; junction bases outside the gene matches: 11. This CDR3 contains 16 residues. CDR3 DNA sequence: TGTGCCAGCAGTTCGCCCGGGACAGGGTCAATGAATGAGCAGTTCTTC. It is translated as CASSSPGTGSMNEQFF.

The rearrangement uses TRBV27 and TRBJ1-5; D gene ambiguous. V shed 4 bases and J shed 2 bases, with 12 bases lying between them. From germline, CDR1 is MNHEY and CDR2 SMNVEV (reference sequence). This CDR3 has 15 residues. This CDR3 is CASSSPGDGNQPQHF. CDR3 DNA sequence: TGTGCCAGCAGTTCGCCCGGTGATGGCAATCAGCCCCAGCATTTT.

The chain joins TRBV5-1 to TRBJ2-5; a weak D match, TRBD2 (5 bases). CDR1 is SGHRS and CDR2 is YFSETQ in the germline V gene. The CDR3 covers 13 residues. The V end was cut by 1 base, the J end by 5 bases, with 9 bases between. The CDR3 DNA is TGCGCCAGCAGCTTGACCCCGGGGGAGACCCAGTACTTC. Its translation: CASSLTPGETQYF.

This chain joins TRBV19 and TRBJ2-7; tentatively, D is TRBD1 (5 bases). CDR3 length equals 15 residues. V gave up 6 bases and J gave up 7 bases, with 22 bases separating them. From germline, CDR1 is LNHDA and CDR2 SQIVND (reference sequence). CDR3 protein: CASSPLQGFTREQYF. The DNA of the CDR3 is TGTGCCAGTAGCCCTCTCCAGGGTTTTACGCGAGAGCAGTACTTC.

This clone was detected only a few times. J is TRBJ1-5 and V is TRBV7-8; D might be TRBD1 (5 bases). The CDR3 extends over 15 amino acids. Germline values: CDR1 SGHVS, CDR2 FQNEAQ. V was cut by 1 base and J by 1 base, with 8 bases left in between. This CDR3 is CASSLGWGSNQPQHF. DNA for the CDR3: TGTGCCAGCAGCTTAGGGTGGGGCAGCAATCAGCCCCAGCATTTT.

This chain's CDR3 is CASSPTSGRPYEQYF. The CDR3 DNA sequence: TGCGCCAGCAGCCCAACTAGCGGGAGACCCTACGAGCAGTACTTC. V usage is TRBV5-1 and J usage is TRBJ2-5, with 11 bases fitting TRBD2. The end of the DNA fits TRBJ2-7 better, so the J call may be wrong. The CDR3 contains 15 residues. Looked up from germline, CDR1 is SGHRS and CDR2 is YFSETQ.

The rearrangement joins TRBV9 to TRBJ2-1; D is unclear. CDR1 and CDR2 (germline): SGDLS, YYNGEE. The CDR3 contains 13 residues. The V and J ends lost 0 bases and 4 bases respectively, with 5 bases between them. CDR3 sequence reads: CASSVADYNEQFF. CDR3 coding DNA: TGTGCCAGCAGCGTAGCAGATTACAATGAGCAGTTCTTC. Full variable domain (outside the CDR3, taken from reference TRBV9 and TRBJ2-1): DSGVTQTPKHLITATGQRVTLRCSPRSGDLSVYWYQQSLDQGLQFLIQYYNGEERAKGNILERFSAQQFPDLHSELNLSSLELGDSALYFCASSVADYNEQFFGPGTRLTVL.